This T cell receptor (beta chain) emerged from a study of Ad26.COV2.S vaccination and SARS-CoV-2 variants (dated by TCRdb to the early 2020s). Regarding the complete study: Vaccine-arm donors were drawn from COV1001, a multicentre, randomized, double-blind, placebo-controlled phase I-IIa trial of Ad26.COV2.S in healthy adults. Ad26.COV2.S was administered intramuscularly at a dose of 5x10^10 or 1x10^11 viral particles, either as one shot or as two shots given 56 days apart. Sequencing of the TCRbeta repertoire served to evaluate the specificity and breadth of SARS-CoV-2-reactive T cell receptors following Ad26.COV2.S vaccination. A total of approximately 30 samples were included in the TCR-sequenced set, comprising approximately 20 Ad26.COV2.S vaccine recipients, 5 placebo recipients and 8 SARS-CoV-2 convalescent individuals. Trial participants were randomized into five groups of five, in which low-dose or high-dose Ad26.COV2.S was given once or twice, or placebo was given on both occasions. Throughout the experiments and outcome assessment, investigators stayed blinded to trial group allocation.

The immunoSEQ Assay was the method used to sequence TCRbeta CDR3 regions. After extraction, genomic DNA underwent amplification by bias-controlled multiplex PCR, followed by high-throughput sequencing. The study's own analysis went as follows. To quantify the absolute abundance of every unique TCRbeta CDR3 region, sequences were collapsed and filtered. T cell fraction was estimated by normalizing TCRbeta template counts to usable DNA, which was measured by amplifying reference genes present in all nucleated cells. Repertoire TCRs were annotated as SARS-CoV-2-specific by exact matching of V gene, CDR3 amino acid sequence and J gene to a known reactive TCR set. The reference SARS-CoV-2 TCR set came from MIRA and was filtered for enrichment in COVID-19-positive ImmuneCODE repertoires, removing public or cross-reactive TCRs. Using the MIRA antigens, annotated TCRs were further analysed by specific ORF or by position within an ORF. Breadth was defined as annotated unique rearrangements over total unique productive rearrangements; depth was the summed frequency of those rearrangements. Two-sided Wilcoxon rank-sum tests were used to compare TCR breadth between groups. In TCRdb, the immuneACCESS table is reduced to in-frame sequences with V and J assigned. These tables do not hold every clone; where another copy was compared, an unresolved V gene accounts for under half, and the others remain unexplained. That table supplies the V and J calls and clone size; D and trimming were determined from the DNA. The sample table lists about 430,000 clones, about 93% of them with a count of one. The top ten hold approximately 12% of the sample.

General conclusions and limits of the study: Spike-specific TCR breadth was higher in Ad26.COV2.S recipients than in placebo recipients (P = 0.0014). The authors noted that the TCR breadth and depth analyses may have underestimated total T cell responses. The study was not powered for comparison of responses between vaccine doses or regimens. After vaccination, spike-specific CD8+ and CD4+ T cell responses were reported to show substantial breadth. Comparable non-spike TCR breadth was observed between vaccine and placebo recipients, consistent with only spike being contained in the vaccine.

A word on this clone: Its antigen is unknown. No much larger clone is present one base from it, and per-base qualities are unavailable.

The junction carries 23 bases between V and J, which are trimmed by 5 bases and 0 bases respectively. The CDR3 spans 19 residues, from the cysteine through the phenylalanine. Only the CDR3 portion is preserved as DNA: 57 bases, with reading frame beginning at the first base. CDR1 and CDR2 are read off the germline V gene (reference sequence) as LNHDA and SQIVND. Read against the paper, the sample's treatment or condition label means: over 15 received Ad26.COV2.S at low or high dose, single or two shots; about 5 received placebo; per-sample allocation not given. Repertoires of vaccine and placebo recipients were sequenced from samples taken on day 63 after the first injection. Cohort 1b enrolled around 24 adults aged 18-55 years at a single site in Boston, USA, between 29 July and 7 August 2020. Ad26.COV2.S was a replication-incompetent adenovirus type 26 vector expressing a prefusion-stabilized SARS-CoV-2 spike protein from the original Wuhan strain.

The TCR sequence derives from a person aged 18-65 years who received the Ad26.COV2.S COVID-19 vaccine or a placebo. The rearranged segments are TRBV19 and TRBJ2-4; a tentative D call is TRBD1 (5 bases match). Material: peripheral blood, obtained in a trial of Ad26.COV2.S vaccine versus placebo. This receptor has the CDR3 CASSPKPTVDWLAKNIQYF. Here is the DNA: TGTGCCAGTAGTCCGAAACCGACAGTAGATTGGCTAGCCAAAAACATTCAGTACTTC. With all but the CDR3 taken from the reference TRBV19 and TRBJ2-4 genes, the full variable domain is: DGGITQSPKYLFRKEGQNVTLSCEQNLNHDAMYWYRQDPGQGLRLIYYSQIVNDFQKGDIAEGYSVSREKKESFPLTVTSAQKNPTAFYLCASSPKPTVDWLAKNIQYFGAGTRLSVL.